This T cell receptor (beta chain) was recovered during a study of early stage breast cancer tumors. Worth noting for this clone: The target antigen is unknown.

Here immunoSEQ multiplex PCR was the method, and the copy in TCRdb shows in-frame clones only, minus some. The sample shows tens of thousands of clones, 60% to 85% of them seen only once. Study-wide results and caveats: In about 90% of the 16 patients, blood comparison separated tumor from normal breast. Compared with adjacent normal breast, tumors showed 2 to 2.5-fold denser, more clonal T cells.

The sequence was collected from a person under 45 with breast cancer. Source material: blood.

CDR3 protein: CAWRGDSVNYGYTF. In DNA, the CDR3 is TGTGCCTGGAGGGGGGACAGTGTCAACTATGGCTACACCTTC. J is TRBJ1-2 and V is TRBV30, with 7 bases lining up with TRBD1. Germline trimming cut 3 bases from V and 2 bases from J; bases unmatched to any gene: 6. From germline, CDR1 is GTSNPN and CDR2 SVGIG (reference sequence). The CDR3 spans 14 residues.